Listed below are T cell receptor beta chains from one sample, sequenced in a study of control samples from healthy donors and cancer patients. The repertoire was sequenced with immunoSEQ multiplex PCR; TCRdb's copy has only in-frame clones and lacks some. The sample includes more than 95,000 clones, more than 75% of them seen just once. Sequenced input: blood. The receptors were sampled from a woman in her seventies in good health. CDR3s include the opening cysteine and the closing phenylalanine or tryptophan. A D gene is named only where the DNA matches it firmly. Clone sizes are given selectively: once, few, many, or a class where the clone is expanded.

V gene	clone size	D gene	J gene	CDR3 protein	CDR3 DNA
TRBV5-4	NA	NA	TRBJ2-2	CASSFPDSSTGELFF	TGTGCCAGCAGCTTCCCGGACAGCTCCACCGGGGAGCTGTTTTTT
TRBV10-1	NA	NA	TRBJ2-5	CASSDPSLGQETQYF	TGCGCCAGCAGTGACCCATCTCTGGGCCAAGAGACCCAGTACTTC
TRBV4-1	NA	NA	TRBJ2-1	CASSRNPRTEGSYNEQFF	TGCGCCAGCAGCCGGAACCCTCGTACGGAAGGCTCCTACAATGAGCAGTTCTTC
TRBV11-2	NA	NA	TRBJ2-3	CASSHFLDTQYF	TGTGCCAGCAGCCATTTTTTGGATACGCAGTATTTT
TRBV9	NA	TRBD2	TRBJ2-1	CASSPRSSGGAGNEQFF	TGTGCCAGCAGCCCTCGGAGTAGCGGGGGGGCCGGTAATGAGCAGTTCTTC
TRBV7-3	NA	TRBD2	TRBJ2-7	CASPLRGGRHEQYF	TGTGCCAGCCCGCTGCGGGGGGGCCGGCACGAGCAGTACTTC
TRBV2	NA	NA	TRBJ1-5	CASKVGSSRPQHF	TGTGCCAGCAAAGTGGGCTCGTCGCGGCCCCAGCATTTT
TRBV12-3/TRBV12-4	once	NA	TRBJ1-5	CASKTGLGQPQHF	TGTGCCAGCAAAACAGGGTTGGGACAGCCCCAGCATTTT
TRBV11-2	once	NA	TRBJ1-2	CASSPMDSYGYTF	TGTGCCAGCAGCCCGATGGACAGCTATGGCTACACCTTC
TRBV2	NA	NA	TRBJ2-7	CACGLPSDEQYF	TGTGCCTGCGGACTACCCTCGGACGAGCAGTACTTC
TRBV19	NA	NA	TRBJ1-4	CASSIRGLTNEKLFF	TGTGCCAGTAGTATCCGGGGACTTACTAATGAAAAACTGTTTTTT
TRBV6-2/TRBV6-3	NA	TRBD1	TRBJ1-4	CASSASGQAPKLFF	TGTGCCAGCAGCGCCTCTGGACAGGCCCCAAAACTGTTTTTT
TRBV10-3	NA	NA	TRBJ1-6	CAISPRRVQGGNSPLHF	TGTGCCATCAGTCCCAGAAGGGTACAGGGAGGGAATTCACCCCTCCACTTT
TRBV7-9	few	NA	TRBJ1-5	CASSLGQGNQPQHF	TGTGCCAGCAGCTTAGGGCAGGGCAATCAGCCCCAGCATTTT
TRBV29-1	NA	TRBD1	TRBJ1-4	CSVEFSAGGNYEKLFF	TGCAGCGTTGAATTCTCGGCAGGGGGTAACTATGAAAAACTGTTTTTT
TRBV2	NA	NA	TRBJ1-2	CASSDRAYTF	TGTGCCAGCAGTGATCGCGCCTACACCTTC
TRBV7-2	NA	TRBD1	TRBJ1-1	CASSFDRGSTEAFF	TGTGCCAGCAGCTTCGACAGGGGGAGCACTGAAGCTTTCTTT
TRBV19	NA	TRBD1	TRBJ1-2	CASSPRQGRYGYTF	TGTGCCAGTAGTCCCAGACAGGGACGCTATGGCTACACCTTC
TRBV5-4	NA	NA	TRBJ1-6	CASSLDGSPLHF	TGTGCCAGCAGCTTGGATGGGTCACCCCTCCACTTT
TRBV5-1	NA	TRBD1	TRBJ1-1	CASSMTGKINTEAFF	TGCGCCAGCAGCATGACAGGGAAAATCAACACTGAAGCTTTCTTT
TRBV19	NA	NA	TRBJ1-5	CASSDRDGSNQPQHF	TGTGCCAGTAGTGACCGGGACGGTAGCAATCAGCCCCAGCATTTT
TRBV5-1	NA	NA	TRBJ1-1	CASSLEQNTEAFF	TGCGCCAGCAGCTTGGAACAGAACACTGAAGCTTTCTTT
TRBV7-2	NA	TRBD1	TRBJ2-7	CASSLEVSRGQYEQYF	TGTGCCAGCAGCTTAGAGGTTTCCAGGGGGCAGTACGAGCAGTACTTC
TRBV5-1	NA	NA	TRBJ1-1	CASSLAGYTEAFF	TGCGCCAGCAGCTTAGCGGGGTACACTGAAGCTTTCTTT
TRBV19	once	TRBD1	TRBJ1-3	CASRRYLTGGSGNTIYF	TGTGCCAGTAGGAGGTACCTTACAGGGGGATCTGGAAACACCATATATTTT
TRBV4-1	NA	TRBD1	TRBJ2-7	CASSQGRDRSSYEQYF	TGCGCCAGCAGCCAAGGACGGGACAGGAGCTCCTACGAGCAGTACTTC
TRBV6-6	NA	TRBD1	TRBJ1-4	CASRDRVLNEKLFF	TGTGCCAGCAGGGACAGGGTGCTTAATGAAAAACTGTTTTTT
TRBV11-2	NA	TRBD1	TRBJ2-7	CASSSFGGTGMSYEQYF	TGTGCCAGCAGCTCGTTCGGAGGGACAGGTATGTCCTACGAGCAGTACTTC
TRBV4-1	NA	NA	TRBJ1-1	CASSPQGYSEAFF	TGCGCCAGCAGCCCACAGGGTTACTCTGAAGCTTTCTTT
TRBV20-1	once	TRBD1	TRBJ1-5	CSASPGTGTDQPQHF	TGCAGTGCTAGTCCCGGGACAGGGACAGACCAGCCCCAGCATTTT
TRBV6-5	NA	NA	TRBJ2-7	CASKKEYYEQYF	TGTGCCAGCAAGAAAGAATACTACGAGCAGTACTTC
TRBV3-1/TRBV3-2	once	NA	TRBJ1-1	CASSQGLSHLNTEAFF	TGTGCCAGCAGCCAAGGTCTCAGCCACCTGAACACTGAAGCTTTCTTT
TRBV5-5	NA	NA	TRBJ1-1	CASSLGGGAGTEAFF	TGTGCCAGCAGCCTCGGAGGGGGGGCAGGAACTGAAGCTTTCTTT
TRBV18	NA	NA	TRBJ2-7	CASSRDPGGYYEQYF	TGTGCCAGCTCACGAGACCCCGGGGGATACTACGAGCAGTACTTC
TRBV7-3	NA	NA	TRBJ2-1	CASSLQGNEQFF	TGTGCCAGCAGCTTACAGGGCAATGAGCAGTTCTTC
TRBV5-1	few	NA	TRBJ2-7	CASSFTGPEQYF	TGCGCCAGCAGCTTTACAGGGCCCGAGCAGTACTTC
TRBV10-3	NA	TRBD1	TRBJ2-7	CATSAGQGVYEQYF	TGTGCCACCAGTGCGGGACAGGGGGTCTACGAGCAGTACTTC
TRBV2	NA	NA	TRBJ1-2	CASSGGQYYGYTF	TGTGCCAGCAGTGGCGGACAGTACTATGGCTACACCTTC
TRBV19	once	NA	TRBJ1-1	CASTPRGGSVNTEAFF	TGTGCCAGTACCCCGAGGGGGGGGAGCGTGAACACTGAAGCTTTCTTT
TRBV5-6	NA	NA	TRBJ1-2	CASVPRGSYGYTF	TGTGCCAGCGTGCCGCGGGGTTCCTATGGCTACACCTTC
TRBV3-1/TRBV3-2	NA	NA	TRBJ2-5	CASSLQAGQETQYF	TGTGCCAGCAGCCTCCAAGCGGGTCAAGAGACCCAGTACTTC
TRBV15	NA	NA	TRBJ1-5	CATSRAWQGDQPQHF	TGTGCCACCAGCAGAGCGTGGCAGGGAGATCAGCCCCAGCATTTT
TRBV5-4	NA	NA	TRBJ1-1	CASSLYSWTEAFF	TGTGCCAGCAGCTTGTATAGTTGGACTGAAGCTTTCTTT
TRBV20-1	once	NA	TRBJ1-5	CSASPPGKNNQPQHF	TGCAGTGCTAGTCCCCCAGGGAAGAACAATCAGCCCCAGCATTTT